This T cell receptor beta chain appears in the sequencing data of a study of cytomegalovirus exposure and HLA in healthy donors. The study's findings and limits: Relative to the approximately 700-donor mean, N-insertions were reportedly fewer in an Asian-associated ancestry cluster in a later analysis. Later analysis revealed greater clonal expansion in HLA-associated TCR beta chains than in equally common others. V segments that were indistinguishable, TRBV6-2 and TRBV6-3 among them, were omitted from analysis. The sole available immune exposure information was CMV serostatus.

Use of 60 Vbeta and 13 Jbeta primers characterized the PCR. TCRdb keeps only in-frame clones here, not all; method: immunoSEQ multiplex PCR. The data show fewer than 150,000 clones, 70% to 85% seen once. Germline V gives CDR1 SGHTA, CDR2 FQGNSA. The CDR3 extends over 13 amino acids. Trimming removed 5 bases from V and 5 bases from J; junction bases left unmatched: 1. As to this clone: Its antigen is still unknown.

This TCR came from a man aged 40-49 years in good health and CMV-seropositive. The specimen sequenced was PBMCs. The chain couples TRBV7-2 to TRBJ1-5; the match to TRBD1 covers 9 bases. The CDR3 region is CASSRQGDQPQHF. The CDR3 bases are TGTGCCAGCAGCCGACAGGGGGATCAGCCCCAGCATTTT.